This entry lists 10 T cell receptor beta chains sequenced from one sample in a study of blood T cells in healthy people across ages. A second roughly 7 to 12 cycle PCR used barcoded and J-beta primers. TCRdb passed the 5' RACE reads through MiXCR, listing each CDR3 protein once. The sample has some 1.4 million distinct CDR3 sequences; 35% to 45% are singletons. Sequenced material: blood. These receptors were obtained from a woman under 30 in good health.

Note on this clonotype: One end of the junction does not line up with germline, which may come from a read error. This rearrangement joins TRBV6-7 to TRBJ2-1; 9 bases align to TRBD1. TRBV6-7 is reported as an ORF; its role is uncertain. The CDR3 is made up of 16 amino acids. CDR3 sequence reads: CAGSYDGDREYNEQFF. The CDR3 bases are TGTGCCGGCAGTTACGACGGGGACAGGGAGTACAATGAGCAGTTCTTC.

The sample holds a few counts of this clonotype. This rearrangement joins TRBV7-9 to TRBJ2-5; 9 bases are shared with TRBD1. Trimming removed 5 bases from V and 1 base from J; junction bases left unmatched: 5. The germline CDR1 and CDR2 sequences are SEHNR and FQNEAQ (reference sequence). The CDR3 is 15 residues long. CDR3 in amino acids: CASSHRQGVQETQYF. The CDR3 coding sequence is TGTGCCAGCAGCCACCGACAGGGGGTCCAAGAGACCCAGTACTTC.

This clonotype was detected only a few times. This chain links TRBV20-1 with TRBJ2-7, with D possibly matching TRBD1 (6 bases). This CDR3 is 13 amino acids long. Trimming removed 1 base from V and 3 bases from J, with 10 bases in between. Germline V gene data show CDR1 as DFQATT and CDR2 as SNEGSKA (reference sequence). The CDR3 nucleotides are TGCAGTGCTAGAGGTTGGGACAACTACGAGCAGTACTTC. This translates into CSARGWDNYEQYF.

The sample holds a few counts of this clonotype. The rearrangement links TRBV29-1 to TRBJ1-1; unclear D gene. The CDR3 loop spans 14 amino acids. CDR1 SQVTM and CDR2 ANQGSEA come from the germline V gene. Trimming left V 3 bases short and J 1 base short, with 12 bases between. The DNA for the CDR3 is TGCAGCGTTGAGTTCGGACGGTCGAACACTGAAGCTTTCTTT. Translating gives CSVEFGRSNTEAFF.

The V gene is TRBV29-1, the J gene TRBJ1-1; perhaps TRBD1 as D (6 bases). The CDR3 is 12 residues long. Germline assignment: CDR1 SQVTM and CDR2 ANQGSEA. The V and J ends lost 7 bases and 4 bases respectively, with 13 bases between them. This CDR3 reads CSGAQGPTEAFF. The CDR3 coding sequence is TGCAGCGGGGCACAGGGTCCCACTGAAGCTTTCTTT.

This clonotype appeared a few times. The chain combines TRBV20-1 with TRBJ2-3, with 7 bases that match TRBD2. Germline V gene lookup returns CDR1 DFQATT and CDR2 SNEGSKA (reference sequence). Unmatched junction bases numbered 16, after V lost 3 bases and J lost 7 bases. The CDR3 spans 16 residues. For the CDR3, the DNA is TGCAGTGCTAGGCCCGGCGGGAGTGGGGGAAGTTATACGCAGTATTTT. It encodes CSARPGGSGGSYTQYF.

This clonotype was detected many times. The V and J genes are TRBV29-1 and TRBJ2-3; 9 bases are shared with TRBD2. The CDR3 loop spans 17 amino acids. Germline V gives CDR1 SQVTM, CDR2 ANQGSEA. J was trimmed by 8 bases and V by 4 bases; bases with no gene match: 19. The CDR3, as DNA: TGCAGCGTTGGCCAGGCGGGAGGGCCCCAAATCGGAGGTACGCAGTATTTT. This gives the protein CSVGQAGGPQIGGTQYF.

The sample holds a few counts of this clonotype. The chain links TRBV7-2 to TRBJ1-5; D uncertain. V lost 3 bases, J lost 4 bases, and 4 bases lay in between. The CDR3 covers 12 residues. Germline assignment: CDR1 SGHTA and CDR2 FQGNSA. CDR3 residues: CASSFNNQPQHF. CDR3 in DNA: TGTGCCAGCAGCTTTAATAATCAGCCCCAGCATTTT.

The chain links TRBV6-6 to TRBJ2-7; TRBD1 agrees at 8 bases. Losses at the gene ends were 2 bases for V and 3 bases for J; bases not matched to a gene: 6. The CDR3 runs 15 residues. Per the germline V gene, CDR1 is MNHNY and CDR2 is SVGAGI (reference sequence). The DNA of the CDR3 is TGTGCCAGCAGTTACGTCCGGGACAGGAACTACGAGCAGTACTTC. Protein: CASSYVRDRNYEQYF.

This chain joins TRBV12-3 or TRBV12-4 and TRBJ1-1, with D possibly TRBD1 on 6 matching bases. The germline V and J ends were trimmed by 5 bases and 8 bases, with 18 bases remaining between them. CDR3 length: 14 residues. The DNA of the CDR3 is TGTGCCAGCAGTCCAGCGTGGGGGGGGCTGGAAGCTTTCTTT. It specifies CASSPAWGGLEAFF.